A selection of T cell receptor beta chains follows, all from one sample in a study of cytomegalovirus exposure and HLA in healthy donors. Sequenced by immunoSEQ multiplex PCR; TCRdb stores in-frame clones only, minus some. Of approximately 120,000 clones in the sample, 81% were seen once. Sequenced input: PBMCs. Receptors were obtained from a young woman in good health and CMV-seronegative. The CDR3 runs from the conserved cysteine through the conserved F or W. A D gene is named only where the DNA matches it firmly. Clone sizes are given selectively: once, few, many, or a class where the clone is expanded.

abundance | j_gene | v_gene | d_gene | CDR3nt | CDR3aa
- | TRBJ2-5 | TRBV7-2 | - | TGTGCCAGCAGCTTAGGCGGGGCACAAGAGACCCAGTACTTC | CASSLGGAQETQYF
- | TRBJ2-1 | TRBV18 | - | TGTGCCAGCTCACCCGGGACACGCTACAATGAGCAGTTCTTC | CASSPGTRYNEQFF
once | TRBJ2-3 | TRBV7-2 | - | TGTGCCAGCAGCTACTCGGACTACTTTACGCAGTATTTT | CASSYSDYFTQYF
- | TRBJ2-2 | TRBV29-1 | - | TGCAGCGTTGAAAACCCCCATGAGGGGAACACCGGGGAGCTGTTTTTT | CSVENPHEGNTGELFF
few | TRBJ1-1 | TRBV7-3 | - | TGTGCCAGCAGCTTAGGGGGGGGGCGGGCGGGGACTGAAGCTTTCTTT | CASSLGGGRAGTEAFF
few | TRBJ2-1 | TRBV4-2 | TRBD2 | TGTGCCAGCAGCCAAGCGCTAGCGGGAGGGCCCAATGAGCAGTTCTTC | CASSQALAGGPNEQFF
- | TRBJ2-1 | TRBV19 | TRBD2 | TGTGCCAGTAGTATTTCTGGACTAGCCAACAATGAGCAGTTCTTC | CASSISGLANNEQFF
- | TRBJ1-5 | TRBV2 | - | TGTGCCAGCAGTGGTCCGGGGAGTAACCTAAATCAGCCCCAGCATTTT | CASSGPGSNLNQPQHF
- | TRBJ2-3 | TRBV19 | - | TGTGCCAGTAGTGCCCGACCACTAGGTGATACGCAGTATTTT | CASSARPLGDTQYF
- | TRBJ1-6 | TRBV7-3 | - | TGTGCCAGCAGCTTAGGACAGACCTATAATTCACCCCTCCACTTT | CASSLGQTYNSPLHF